This TCR beta chain was captured by sequencing in a study of control samples from healthy donors and cancer patients. CDR3 length: 14 residues. V shed 4 bases, J shed 4 bases, and the junction held 6 bases outside the gene matches. Per the germline V gene, CDR1 is SGHRS and CDR2 is YFSETQ. Produced via immunoSEQ multiplex PCR; TCRdb's table is partial and in-frame only. Here the sample spans more than 35,000 clones, 83% being singletons. The TCR sequence derives from a woman aged 55-69 years with lung cancer. The chain links TRBV5-1 to TRBJ2-5, with TRBD1 matching over 8 bases. The sequencing input was PBMCs. CDR3 protein: CASSVGQGGETQYF. Written as DNA, the CDR3 is TGCGCCAGCAGCGTCGGACAGGGAGGAGAGACCCAGTACTTC.